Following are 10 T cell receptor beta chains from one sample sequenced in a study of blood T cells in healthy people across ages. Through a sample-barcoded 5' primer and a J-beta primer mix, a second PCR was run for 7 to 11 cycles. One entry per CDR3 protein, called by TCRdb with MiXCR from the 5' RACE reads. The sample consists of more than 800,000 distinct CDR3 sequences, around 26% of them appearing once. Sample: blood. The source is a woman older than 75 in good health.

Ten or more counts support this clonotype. This chain's CDR3 is CASRTSGNEQFF. In DNA, the CDR3 is TGTGCCAGCAGAACCTCAGGGAATGAGCAGTTCTTC. The J gene is TRBJ2-1, the V gene TRBV6-1; tentative D call: TRBD1 (5 bases). Germline CDR1 reads MNHNS; CDR2 reads SASEGT. This CDR3 has 12 amino acids. The ends were cut back, 6 bases at V and 7 bases at J, with 10 bases in the middle.

The CDR3 coding sequence is TGTGCCGGGAACAGGGGATCGGGCGGGGAGCTGTTTTTT. Translating gives CAGNRGSGGELFF. This rearrangement joins TRBV7-8 to TRBJ2-2; TRBD1 matches at 7 bases. Losses at the gene ends were 11 bases for V and 7 bases for J; bases not matched to a gene: 10. From germline, CDR1 is SGHVS and CDR2 FQNEAQ. The CDR3 length is 13 residues.

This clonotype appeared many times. The CDR3 here is CSARPGTSGVTDTQYF. The DNA of the CDR3 is TGCAGTGCTAGACCAGGCACTAGCGGGGTTACAGATACGCAGTATTTT. The gene calls are TRBV20-1 and TRBJ2-3; 10 positions match TRBD2. Unmatched junction bases numbered 8, after V lost 2 bases and J lost 3 bases. This CDR3 has 16 amino acids. The germline CDR1 and CDR2 sequences are DFQATT and SNEGSKA (reference sequence).

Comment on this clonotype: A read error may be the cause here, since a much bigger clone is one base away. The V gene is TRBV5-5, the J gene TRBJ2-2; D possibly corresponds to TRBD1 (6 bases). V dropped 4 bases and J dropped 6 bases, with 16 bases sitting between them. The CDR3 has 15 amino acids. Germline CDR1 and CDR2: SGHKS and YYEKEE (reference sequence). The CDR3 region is CASSRGQTNAGELFF. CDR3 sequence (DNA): TGTGCCAGCAGCCGAGGACAGACCAACGCCGGGGAGCTGTTTTTT.

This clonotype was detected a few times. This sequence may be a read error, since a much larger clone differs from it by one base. CDR3 nucleotide sequence: TGCAGTGCTAGAGTTTGGACTAGCGGGGCGAAAGAGACCCAGTACTTC. As protein: CSARVWTSGAKETQYF. The chain links TRBV20-1 to TRBJ2-5, with 12 positions matching TRBD2. There are 16 residues in the CDR3. J was trimmed by 3 bases and V by 1 base; bases with no gene match: 6. Per germline, CDR1 DFQATT and CDR2 SNEGSKA (reference sequence).

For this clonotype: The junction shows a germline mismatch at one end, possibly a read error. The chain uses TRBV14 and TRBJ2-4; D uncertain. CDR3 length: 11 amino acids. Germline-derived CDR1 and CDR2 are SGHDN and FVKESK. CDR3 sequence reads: CAGSSGPEQYF. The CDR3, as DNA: TGTGCCGGCAGCTCCGGGCCTGAGCAGTACTTC.

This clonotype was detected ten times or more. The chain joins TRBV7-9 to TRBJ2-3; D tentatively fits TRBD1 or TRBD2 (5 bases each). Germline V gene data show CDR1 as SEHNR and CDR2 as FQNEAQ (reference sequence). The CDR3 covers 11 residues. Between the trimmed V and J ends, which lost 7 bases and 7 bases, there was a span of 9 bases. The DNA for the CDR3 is TGTGCCAGCACTTGGGGGAATACGCAGTATTTT. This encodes CASTWGNTQYF.

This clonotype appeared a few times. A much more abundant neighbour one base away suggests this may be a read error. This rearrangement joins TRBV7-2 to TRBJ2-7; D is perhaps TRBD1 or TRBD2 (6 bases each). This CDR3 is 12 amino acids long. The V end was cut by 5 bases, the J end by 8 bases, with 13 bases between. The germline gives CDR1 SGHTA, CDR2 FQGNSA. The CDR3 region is CASSRVGGKQYF. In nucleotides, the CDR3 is TGTGCCAGCAGCCGGGTGGGGGGCAAGCAGTACTTC. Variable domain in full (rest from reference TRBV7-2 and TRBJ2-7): GAGVSQSPSNKVTEKGKDVELRCDPISGHTALYWYRQSLGQGLEFLIYFQGNSAPDKSGLPSDRFSAERTGGSVSTLTIQRTQQEDSAVYLCASSRVGGKQYFGPGTRLTVT.

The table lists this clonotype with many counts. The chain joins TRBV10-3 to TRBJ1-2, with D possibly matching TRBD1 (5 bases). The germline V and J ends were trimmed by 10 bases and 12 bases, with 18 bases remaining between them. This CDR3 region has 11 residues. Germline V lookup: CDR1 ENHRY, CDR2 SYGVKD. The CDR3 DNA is TGTGCCACCGGACAAGACAGAGCGCACACCTTC. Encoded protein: CATGQDRAHTF.

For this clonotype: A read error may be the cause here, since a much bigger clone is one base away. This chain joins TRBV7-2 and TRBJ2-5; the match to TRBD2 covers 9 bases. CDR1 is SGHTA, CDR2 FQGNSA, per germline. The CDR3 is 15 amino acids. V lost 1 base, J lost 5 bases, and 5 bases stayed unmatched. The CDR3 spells CASSLGSSGAETQYF. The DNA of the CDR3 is TGTGCCAGCAGCTTAGGCTCTAGCGGGGCGGAGACCCAGTACTTC.